This passage covers 29 T cell receptor beta chains from one sample sequenced in a study of beta chain features in type 1 diabetes (dated by TCRdb to the late 2010s). Library generation was performed with the immunoSEQ multiplex PCR assay. The entire isolated RNA was reverse transcribed using the High Capacity cDNA Reverse Transcription Kit, and thus expressed TCRB transcripts were sequenced. TCRdb took this table from immuneACCESS and kept in-frame rearrangements with V and J called. Such tables lack part of the clones; where checked against another copy, unresolved V genes explain under half of the gap, and the rest is unexplained. The sample records 150,000 to 180,000 clones, 7.5% to 10% of which are singletons. 0.55% to 0.75% of the sample lies in the top ten. The sample comprised central memory CD4+ T cells from blood. These receptor sequences come from a man in his late teens or twenties in good health.

This clone was observed a few times. The V call is TRBV18, the J call TRBJ2-7; weak D call: TRBD1 (6 bases). CDR3 length equals 14 residues. Trimming left V 3 bases short and J 2 bases short, with 11 bases between. Germline V lookup: CDR1 KGHSH, CDR2 LQKENI. CDR3 protein: CASSPRTDPYEQYF. The CDR3 DNA is TGTGCCAGCTCACCTCGGACAGACCCCTACGAGCAGTACTTC.

V and J are TRBV18 and TRBJ2-5; 7 nucleotides align to TRBD1. The CDR3 contains 13 residues. After removal of 5 bases from V and 2 bases from J, the junction contained 2 bases not matched to a gene. Per the germline V gene, CDR1 is KGHSH and CDR2 is LQKENI. The CDR3 loop reads CASSGDSQETQYF. CDR3 nucleotide sequence: TGTGCCAGCTCAGGGGACAGTCAAGAGACCCAGTACTTC.

The V and J genes are TRBV18 and TRBJ1-2; D gene ambiguous. From germline, CDR1 is KGHSH and CDR2 LQKENI. Trimming cost V 2 bases and J 7 bases, with 11 bases left between them. This CDR3 contains 13 residues. The CDR3 nucleotides are TGTGCCAGCTCACCAGAGGGTAGGAGTGGCTACACCTTC. Translated: CASSPEGRSGYTF.

This chain links TRBV11-2 with TRBJ1-6, with 8 nucleotides matching TRBD1. The CDR3 sequence is 14 residues long. Germline lookup yields CDR1 SGHAT and CDR2 FQNNGV. J lost 14 bases, V lost 5 bases, and 11 bases had no gene match. Written as DNA, the CDR3 is TGTGCCAGCAGCGATTACCCCAGGGGGCTGGCCCTCCACTTT. This sequence encodes CASSDYPRGLALHF. The full variable domain, rest sourced from reference TRBV11-2 and TRBJ1-6, is EAGVAQSPRYKIIEKRQSVAFWCNPISGHATLYWYQQILGQGPKLLIQFQNNGVVDDSQLPKDRFSAERLKGVDSTLKIQPAKLEDSAVYLCASSDYPRGLALHFGNGTRLTVT.

The V gene is TRBV11-2, the J gene TRBJ1-6; tentatively, D is TRBD1 (6 bases). The CDR3 runs to 14 residues. With 5 bases removed from V and 9 bases from J, the gap between germline ends came to 14 bases. Germline-derived CDR1 and CDR2 are SGHAT and FQNNGV. The CDR3, as DNA: TGTGCCAGCAGCCGACAGGATAGTGGTTCACCCCTCCACTTT. This sequence encodes CASSRQDSGSPLHF.

This clone was observed a few times. This sequence joins TRBV7-3 and TRBJ2-2, with 10 bases aligning to TRBD2. The germline V gene encodes CDR1 SGHTA and CDR2 FQGTGA. CDR3 length: 15 residues. J gave up 9 bases and V 5 bases, and 9 bases lay outside the gene matches. The CDR3 sequence is CASSQEASGRRELFF. The CDR3 DNA follows: TGTGCCAGCAGCCAGGAGGCTAGCGGGAGAAGGGAGCTGTTTTTT.

The genes are TRBV6-6 and TRBJ2-1; D is undetermined. Germline loops: CDR1 MNHNY, CDR2 SVGAGI (reference sequence). V lost 5 bases, J lost 1 base, and 12 bases lay in between. This CDR3 spans 15 amino acids. The CDR3 region has the DNA TGTGCCAGCAGTCACGGAGCGTCGTCCTACAATGAGCAGTTCTTC. Translation gives CASSHGASSYNEQFF.

This CDR3 reads CASSPHTAKNIQYF. The CDR3, as DNA: TGTGCCAGCAGTCCTCACACAGCCAAAAACATTCAGTACTTC. V and J are TRBV27 and TRBJ2-4, with unresolved D. CDR1 is MNHEY and CDR2 is SMNVEV in the germline V gene (reference sequence). The length of the CDR3 is 14 residues. With 5 bases removed from V and 0 bases from J, the gap between germline ends came to 8 bases.

This clone was seen a few times. V usage is TRBV7-9 and J usage is TRBJ1-1, with TRBD1 as a possible D gene (5 bases). The germline CDR1 and CDR2 sequences are SEHNR and FQNEAQ (reference sequence). The CDR3 consists of 15 residues. Trimming stripped 1 base from V and 4 bases from J, with 13 bases between. The CDR3, as DNA: TGTGCCAGCAGCTTAGATTTAAGCAGGGCCACTGAAGCTTTCTTT. Translated, it gives CASSLDLSRATEAFF.

This clone was counted ten times or more. This specimen includes other DNA sequences encoding the same CDR3. The chain has TRBV18 and TRBJ1-2, with 10 nucleotides matching TRBD1. V shed 3 bases and J 3 bases; nucleotides not matched to a gene: 1. This CDR3 is 14 amino acids long. Germline CDR1 is KGHSH and CDR2 is LQKENI. Written as DNA, the CDR3 is TGTGCCAGCTCACCGGGGACAGGGGACTATGGCTACACCTTC. This sequence encodes CASSPGTGDYGYTF.

J is TRBJ2-5 and V is TRBV29-1; D may be TRBD1 (6 bases). Germline V CDR1 and CDR2: SQVTM, ANQGSEA. Deletions cut 4 bases from V and 6 bases from J, with 9 bases between. The CDR3 consists of 11 residues. This CDR3 reads CSVVTGQTQYF. DNA of the CDR3: TGCAGCGTTGTTACAGGGCAGACCCAGTACTTC.

This clone was detected a few times. The chain couples TRBV7-2 to TRBJ2-1, with 7 bases matching TRBD2. The V gene end was trimmed by 5 bases and the J gene end by 0 bases; junction bases not matched to a gene: 4. The CDR3 has 15 amino acids. CDR1 SGHTA and CDR2 FQGNSA come from the germline V gene. For the CDR3, the DNA is TGTGCCAGCAGCCGGGGGGTAGTCTCCTACAATGAGCAGTTCTTC. Amino acid sequence: CASSRGVVSYNEQFF. The variable domain in full, completed from reference TRBV7-2 and TRBJ2-1, reads GAGVSQSPSNKVTEKGKDVELRCDPISGHTALYWYRQSLGQGLEFLIYFQGNSAPDKSGLPSDRFSAERTGGSVSTLTIQRTQQEDSAVYLCASSRGVVSYNEQFFGPGTRLTVL.

This clone was counted many times. The gene calls are TRBV30 and TRBJ2-1; TRBD2 aligns across 11 bases. Germline assignment: CDR1 GTSNPN and CDR2 SVGIG (reference sequence). CDR3 size: 15 residues. With V trimmed by 1 base and J by 6 bases, 5 bases remained unmatched. The DNA of the CDR3 is TGTGCCTGGAGTGCCGTTCTAGCGGGGGGCAATGAGCAGTTCTTC. This codes for CAWSAVLAGGNEQFF.

This clone came up a few times. This rearrangement joins TRBV6-1 to TRBJ1-1, with 9 nucleotides matching TRBD1. This CDR3 has 14 residues. V lost 7 bases, J lost 6 bases, and 9 bases stayed unmatched. In germline, CDR1 is MNHNS, CDR2 SASEGT. The CDR3: CASNRDRVTAEAFF. CDR3 sequence (DNA): TGTGCCAGCAACCGGGACAGGGTAACAGCTGAAGCTTTCTTT.

V is TRBV25-1 and J is TRBJ2-5; 8 bases are shared with TRBD1. The CDR3 runs to 12 residues. J lost 4 bases, V lost 6 bases, and 1 base had no gene match. The germline V gene encodes CDR1 MGHDK and CDR2 SYGVNS. The CDR3 bases are TGTGCCAGCAGCGACAGGGGAGAGACCCAGTACTTC. Translating gives CASSDRGETQYF.

This clone was counted a few times. The chain recombines TRBV5-1 with TRBJ2-7; 9 positions match TRBD1. Trimming removed 3 bases from V and 7 bases from J; junction bases left unmatched: 11. The CDR3 length is 15 residues. The germline V gene encodes CDR1 SGHRS and CDR2 YFSETQ. The CDR3 nucleotides are TGCGCCAGCAGCTCCCTCGGGGACAGGGTGCAAGAGCAGTACTTC. Its translation: CASSSLGDRVQEQYF.

This clone was seen more than once but under ten times. V usage is TRBV9 and J usage is TRBJ2-1; D possibly corresponds to TRBD1 (6 bases). This CDR3 contains 15 residues. CDR1 and CDR2 (germline): SGDLS, YYNGEE. V gave up 2 bases and J gave up 7 bases, with 16 bases separating them. CDR3 coding DNA: TGTGCCAGCAGCGTTGGGGGCAGGGAAACGAATGAGCAGTTCTTC. Residues: CASSVGGRETNEQFF. Combining the CDR3 with reference TRBV9 and TRBJ2-1 gives the whole variable domain DSGVTQTPKHLITATGQRVTLRCSPRSGDLSVYWYQQSLDQGLQFLIQYYNGEERAKGNILERFSAQQFPDLHSELNLSSLELGDSALYFCASSVGGRETNEQFFGPGTRLTVL.

V and J are TRBV27 and TRBJ1-1; D remains ambiguous. V was cut by 2 bases and J by 1 base, with 11 bases left in between. Per germline, CDR1 MNHEY and CDR2 SMNVEV (reference sequence). CDR3 length: 15 residues. CDR3: CASSLGPDPNTEAFF. The CDR3 DNA is TGTGCCAGCAGTTTAGGCCCAGATCCGAACACTGAAGCTTTCTTT.

The chain links TRBV27 to TRBJ2-1; D gene unclear. Looked up from germline, CDR1 is MNHEY and CDR2 is SMNVEV (reference sequence). This CDR3 is built from 15 residues. Between the trimmed V and J ends, which lost 4 bases and 5 bases, there was a span of 15 bases. The CDR3 is CASSYDWQPHNEQFF. DNA of the CDR3: TGTGCCAGCAGTTACGACTGGCAGCCTCACAATGAGCAGTTCTTC.

The CDR3 DNA follows: TGTGCCTGGAGTACCTCGATCGCCGGGTCCCGGCCCCAGCATTTT. Translated: CAWSTSIAGSRPQHF. This chain connects TRBV30 to TRBJ1-5, with D unclear. Germline V gives CDR1 GTSNPN, CDR2 SVGIG (reference sequence). Trimming shortened V by 2 bases and J by 9 bases, and 20 bases separated the two germline ends. The CDR3 contains 15 residues.

The rearrangement links TRBV19 to TRBJ1-2; D gene unclear. The V gene lost 3 bases and the J gene lost 8 bases, with 16 bases spanning the gap. The CDR3 has 14 amino acids. The germline CDR1 and CDR2 sequences are LNHDA and SQIVND (reference sequence). The CDR3 nucleotides are TGTGCCAGTAGTATCCGTCCAAACCCGCGCGGCTACACCTTC. It codes for CASSIRPNPRGYTF.

The chain uses TRBV19 and TRBJ1-5; D remains ambiguous. The germline V gene encodes CDR1 LNHDA and CDR2 SQIVND (reference sequence). This CDR3 has 15 residues. The V end lost 1 base, the J end lost 4 bases, and 11 bases lay between the germline ends. CDR3 DNA: TGTGCCAGTAGTATAGCTGGCAAACCGAATCAGCCCCAGCATTTT. This translates into CASSIAGKPNQPQHF.

This chain connects TRBV5-6 to TRBJ2-1; possibly TRBD2 for D (6 bases). This CDR3 is 19 amino acids long. Trimming left V 2 bases short and J 0 bases short, with 21 bases between. Germline CDR1 reads SGHDT; CDR2 reads YYEEEE. This CDR3 reads CASSFSVGVADFSYNEQFF. The CDR3 DNA reads as TGTGCCAGCAGCTTCTCGGTAGGGGTAGCGGACTTCTCCTACAATGAGCAGTTCTTC.

This clone was counted only a few times. The chain couples TRBV27 to TRBJ2-3; the D gene is possibly TRBD1 (6 bases). V lost 1 base and J 5 bases, leaving 10 bases between the germline ends. The germline gives CDR1 MNHEY, CDR2 SMNVEV (reference sequence). The CDR3 spans 14 residues. As DNA, the CDR3 is TGTGCCAGCAGTTTATACTCGGACAGAGATACGCAGTATTTT. It codes for CASSLYSDRDTQYF.

This clone came up a few times. The chain employs TRBV19 and TRBJ2-1, with a tentative D call TRBD2 (5 bases). Germline V CDR1 and CDR2: LNHDA, SQIVND (reference sequence). This CDR3 spans 13 amino acids. V lost 5 bases and J lost 4, with 9 bases in between. CDR3 nucleotides: TGTGCCAGTAGTGTCGGGATATACAATGAGCAGTTCTTC. It yields the protein CASSVGIYNEQFF.

The rearrangement links TRBV6-5 to TRBJ1-2, with 9 bases aligning to TRBD1. Germline V lookup: CDR1 MNHEY, CDR2 SVGAGI. V dropped 2 bases and J dropped 4; count of bases not matched to a gene: 5. There are 15 residues in the CDR3. DNA for the CDR3: TGTGCCAGCAGTTACAGGGGACAGGGCGTCTATGGCTACACCTTC. Its translation is CASSYRGQGVYGYTF.

This clone showed up many times. The chain combines TRBV5-6 with TRBJ2-3; perhaps TRBD2 as D (6 bases). The V end was cut by 4 bases, the J end by 4 bases, with 13 bases between. Germline lookup yields CDR1 SGHDT and CDR2 YYEEEE. This CDR3 has 14 residues. The CDR3 is CASSLVEGADTQYF. CDR3 sequence (DNA): TGTGCCAGCAGCCTAGTGGAGGGAGCAGATACGCAGTATTTT.

This clone was recorded a few times. The V and J genes are TRBV4-3 and TRBJ1-4, with 7 bases aligning to TRBD1. V gave up 0 bases and J gave up 8 bases; unmatched junction bases: 3. The CDR3 is made up of 14 amino acids. The germline gives CDR1 LGHNA, CDR2 YSLEER. Here the CDR3 DNA reads TGCGCCAGCAGCCAAGAAGGGGGCAACGAAAAACTGTTTTTT. Translation gives CASSQEGGNEKLFF.

The gene calls are TRBV18 and TRBJ1-2; D is perhaps TRBD1 (5 bases). The CDR3 extends over 15 amino acids. V lost 3 bases and J 6 bases, leaving 17 bases between the germline ends. Germline V gene data show CDR1 as KGHSH and CDR2 as LQKENI. The CDR3 sequence: CASSPRGIGDDGYTF. The CDR3 bases are TGTGCCAGCTCACCGCGGGGGATAGGTGATGATGGCTACACCTTC. Full variable domain (missing parts from reference TRBV18 and TRBJ1-2): NAGVMQNPRHLVRRRGQEARLRCSPMKGHSHVYWYRQLPEEGLKFMVYLQKENIIDESGMPKERFSAEFPKEGPSILRIQQVVRGDSAAYFCASSPRGIGDDGYTFGSGTRLTVV.